Following are 11 T cell receptor beta chains from one sample sequenced in a study of blood T cells in healthy people across ages. Primers used in a second PCR of about 7 to 11 cycles were a sample-barcoded 5' primer and a J-beta primer mix. TCRdb reprocessed the 5' RACE reads via MiXCR and lists one record per CDR3 protein. The profile covers a few hundred thousand distinct CDR3 sequences, with about half appearing a single time and 51% taken by the ten largest. Sequencing was carried out using blood. The source of these receptors is a man in his sixties in good health.

This clonotype was counted a few times. The chain uses TRBV7-2 and TRBJ2-3; TRBD2 matches 9 bases. CDR1 is SGHTA and CDR2 is FQGNSA in the germline V gene. V lost 5 bases to trimming and J lost 2 bases; unmatched junction nucleotides: 11. This CDR3 is built from 17 residues. CDR3 loop: CASSPIEGTSYTDTQYF. CDR3 DNA: TGTGCCAGCAGCCCCATCGAGGGGACTAGCTACACAGATACGCAGTATTTT.

The chain links TRBV7-2 to TRBJ2-7; TRBD2 matches 13 bases. Germline V gene data show CDR1 as SGHTA and CDR2 as FQGNSA. With V trimmed by 4 bases and J by 4 bases, 10 bases remained unmatched. The CDR3 has 17 amino acids. The DNA of the CDR3 is TGTGCCAGCAGCTCACGAACTAGCGGGAGGGTATTATACGAGCAGTACTTC. It codes for CASSSRTSGRVLYEQYF.

The rearrangement joins TRBV29-1 to TRBJ1-5; D is unclear. Germline V gives CDR1 SQVTM, CDR2 ANQGSEA. The V gene lost 4 bases and the J gene lost 0 bases, with 10 bases spanning the gap. The CDR3 spans 14 residues. CDR3 nucleotides: TGCAGCGTTGTCGCGGGGAATAGCAATCAGCCCCAGCATTTT. This encodes CSVVAGNSNQPQHF.

This clonotype was seen only once. The V gene is TRBV6-1, the J gene TRBJ2-7, with TRBD2 identical over 10 bases. Germline V gene data show CDR1 as MNHNS and CDR2 as SASEGT. CDR3 length: 15 amino acids. With 1 base clipped from V and 0 bases from J, the junction kept 0 bases outside the gene matches. CDR3 DNA sequence: TGTGCCAGCAGTGAAGGGACTAGCGGCTCCTACGAGCAGTACTTC. Protein product: CASSEGTSGSYEQYF.

The genes are TRBV20-1 and TRBJ2-7; D not certain. Germline-derived CDR1 and CDR2 are DFQATT and SNEGSKA (reference sequence). V lost 0 bases and J 1 base, leaving 16 bases between the germline ends. CDR3 length equals 16 residues. The chain's CDR3 is CSARDRPGPPSYEQYF. The CDR3 nucleotides read TGCAGTGCTAGAGATCGCCCGGGTCCACCGTCCTACGAGCAGTACTTC.

There are a few counts of this clonotype. The chain carries TRBV12-3 or TRBV12-4 and TRBJ2-4; TRBD2 aligns across 8 bases. This CDR3 has 17 residues. V dropped 2 bases and J dropped 2; count of bases not matched to a gene: 8. In DNA form, the CDR3 reads TGTGCCAGCAGTTTATCGGGCGGGGGGAAAACCAAAAACATTCAGTACTTC. Its protein is CASSLSGGGKTKNIQYF.

V usage is TRBV5-1 and J usage is TRBJ1-1, with D perhaps matching TRBD1 (5 bases). The V gene's germline CDR1 is SGHRS and CDR2 YFSETQ. The V end lost 4 bases, the J end lost 5 bases, and 15 bases lay between the germline ends. The CDR3 runs 14 residues. CDR3 bases: TGCGCCAGCAGCCCCCGGGACCCCGGGACTGAAGCTTTCTTT. Its translation is CASSPRDPGTEAFF.

The rearrangement uses TRBV4-1 and TRBJ2-7; 9 bases are a match to TRBD2. Germline CDR1 is MGHRA and CDR2 is YSYEKL. The CDR3 runs 15 residues. The junction had 2 bases not matched to a gene; V was cut back by 2 bases and J by 0 bases. This chain's CDR3 is CASSQNSGGSYEQYF. As DNA, the CDR3 is TGCGCCAGCAGCCAAAATAGCGGGGGCTCCTACGAGCAGTACTTC.

This rearrangement joins TRBV6-5 to TRBJ2-5, with 12 bases aligning to TRBD2. Germline CDR1 and CDR2: MNHEY and SVGAGI. Trimming took 6 bases from V and 11 from J; bases not matched to a gene: 16. The CDR3 is 16 amino acids. The CDR3 sequence: CASSPRWTSGIHEQYF. DNA of the CDR3: TGTGCCAGCAGCCCCAGATGGACTAGCGGGATCCATGAGCAGTACTTC.

As for this clonotype: One junction end does not reproduce the germline sequence, and a read error may be involved. The chain combines TRBV30 with TRBJ1-2; D remains ambiguous. Germline lookup yields CDR1 GTSNPN and CDR2 SVGIG (reference sequence). The CDR3 spans 11 residues. The CDR3 region has the DNA TGTGCCTGGAGTCGTAGCTATAGCTACACCTTC. Translation: CAWSRSYSYTF.

This clonotype showed up just once. The chain has TRBV29-1 and TRBJ2-3; D perhaps matches TRBD2 (7 bases). Germline values: CDR1 SQVTM, CDR2 ANQGSEA. The CDR3 has 15 residues. V was clipped by 2 bases and J by 3 bases, with 15 bases between them. The CDR3 protein is CSVERRGGRTDTQYF. The CDR3, as DNA: TGCAGCGTTGAAAGGAGGGGGGGTCGAACAGATACGCAGTATTTT.